Following are 30 T cell receptor beta chains from one sample sequenced in a study of CD8 T cells in ankylosing spondylitis. In TCRdb, the 5' RACE reads were re-called with MiXCR into one record per CDR3 protein. The data hold roughly 97,000 distinct CDR3 sequences, with roughly 8% observed a single time. The sample comprised blood, either unsorted or a sorted T cell fraction (not recorded which). These TCRs come from a male donor with ankylosing spondylitis or in good health (not recorded which).

This clonotype was seen ten or more times. The genes are TRBV4-2 and TRBJ2-2; D remains ambiguous. The CDR3 contains 15 residues. V was trimmed by 3 bases and J by 2 bases, leaving 10 bases between them. The germline V gene encodes CDR1 LGHNA and CDR2 YNFKEQ. In nucleotides, the CDR3 is TGTGCCAGCAGCCACAGACCGACCAACACCGGGGAGCTGTTTTTT. Its protein is CASSHRPTNTGELFF.

In the case of this clonotype: It may be a read error: a sequence one base away is much more abundant. The conserved phenylalanine or tryptophan is not found at the CDR3 terminus, so this likely reflects a read error. The rearrangement links TRBV5-5 to TRBJ2-3, with 11 bases aligning to TRBD1. In germline, CDR1 is SGHKS, CDR2 YYEKEE (reference sequence). The CDR3 is 16 amino acids. After removal of 4 bases from V and 4 bases from J, the junction contained 8 bases not matched to a gene. CDR3 sequence: CASSPLGQGEADTQYI. The CDR3 DNA sequence: TGTGCCAGCAGCCCCTTGGGACAGGGGGAAGCAGATACGCAGTATATT.

This clonotype was found many times. The rearrangement links TRBV24-1 to TRBJ1-1, with 9 bases aligning to TRBD1. Looked up from germline, CDR1 is KGHDR and CDR2 is SFDVKD. With V trimmed by 3 bases and J by 3 bases, 4 bases remained unmatched. This CDR3 spans 15 amino acids. CDR3 bases: TGTGCCACCAGTGATCCCCGGGACAGGGACACTGAAGCTTTCTTT. It is translated as CATSDPRDRDTEAFF.

In this sample, this clonotype turned up many times. The J gene is TRBJ2-7, the V gene TRBV5-1; no clear D gene. Germline CDR1 reads SGHRS; CDR2 reads YFSETQ. The CDR3 is 14 amino acids. Trimming took 1 base from V and 2 from J, leaving 10 bases between them. The CDR3: CASSLSGIPYEQYF. DNA of the CDR3: TGCGCCAGCAGCTTGTCCGGTATCCCCTACGAGCAGTACTTC.

There are many counts of this clonotype. Written as DNA, the CDR3 is TGTGCCAGCTCCTTGCTAGCGGCAGGGTCTGGGGCCAACGTCCTGACTTTC. Its translation is CASSLLAAGSGANVLTF. The rearrangement links TRBV7-2 to TRBJ2-6; 7 nucleotides line up with TRBD2. Germline V gives CDR1 SGHTA, CDR2 FQGNSA. The CDR3 runs to 17 residues. V lost 8 bases and J lost 1; bases outside the gene matches: 11. Drawing the rest from reference TRBV7-2 and TRBJ2-6, the complete variable domain is GAGVSQSPSNKVTEKGKDVELRCDPISGHTALYWYRQSLGQGLEFLIYFQGNSAPDKSGLPSDRFSAERTGGSVSTLTIQRTQQEDSAVYLCASSLLAAGSGANVLTFGAGSRLTVL.

The table lists this clonotype with many counts. This chain joins TRBV11-2 and TRBJ1-1; D gene ambiguous. Germline V gene lookup returns CDR1 SGHAT and CDR2 FQNNGV. Trimming took off 3 bases at V and 4 bases at J, with 12 bases between the two ends. The CDR3 runs 14 residues. The CDR3 loop reads CASSFGFISTEAFF. In DNA form, the CDR3 reads TGTGCCAGCAGCTTCGGTTTCATAAGCACTGAAGCTTTCTTT.

This clonotype was recorded at least ten times. The chain is built from TRBV5-1 and TRBJ2-7; 9 bases are shared with TRBD1. The CDR3 totals 14 residues. The ends lost 7 bases at V and 5 bases at J; junction bases unmatched: 10. Germline V gene sequence: CDR1 SGHRS, CDR2 YFSETQ. In DNA, the CDR3 is TGCGCCAGCCACGCCCGGGACAGGGCTAACGAGCAGTACTTC. Amino acid sequence: CASHARDRANEQYF.

The table lists this clonotype with many counts. V is TRBV29-1 and J is TRBJ2-7; maybe TRBD1 (6 bases). Trimming left V 4 bases short and J 5 bases short, with 15 bases between. Germline V lookup: CDR1 SQVTM, CDR2 ANQGSEA. This CDR3 comprises 13 residues. The DNA of the CDR3 is TGCAGCGTTGCCGGGACATGGGACAACGAGCAGTACTTC. Translating it yields CSVAGTWDNEQYF.

The chain uses TRBV2 and TRBJ2-5; D is ambiguous. Germline CDR1 and CDR2: SNHLY and FYNNEI. V lost 4 bases, J lost 2 bases, and 11 bases lay in between. The CDR3 spans 14 residues. The CDR3 reads CASSVSAQQETQYF. CDR3 sequence (DNA): TGTGCCAGCAGTGTATCAGCACAACAAGAGACCCAGTACTTC.

The J gene is TRBJ1-4, the V gene TRBV3-1, with TRBD1 as a possible D gene (5 bases). The V end was cut by 3 bases, the J end by 7 bases, with 6 bases between. CDR1 LGHDT and CDR2 YNNKEL come from the germline V gene (reference sequence). The CDR3 is made up of 12 amino acids. CDR3 in DNA: TGTGCCAGCAGCCACGGGGGTGAAAAACTGTTTTTT. It codes for CASSHGGEKLFF.

This clonotype has ten or more counts. V gene TRBV9 combines with J gene TRBJ2-7; D remains ambiguous. The CDR3 is made up of 14 amino acids. Germline V CDR1 and CDR2: SGDLS, YYNGEE. Trimming shortened V by 0 bases and J by 0 bases, and 7 bases separated the two germline ends. CDR3 DNA sequence: TGTGCCAGCAGCGTAGACGTAGGCTCCTACGAGCAGTACTTC. Translation: CASSVDVGSYEQYF.

In this sample, this clonotype turned up many times. The chain combines TRBV6-2 or TRBV6-3 with TRBJ2-3; D is undetermined. The CDR3 runs to 14 residues. The V gene's germline CDR1 is MNHEY and CDR2 SVGEGT. V lost 1 base and J lost 3, with 8 bases in between. The CDR3 DNA follows: TGTGCCAGCAGTTACTTCCTCCCGACAGATACGCAGTATTTT. This sequence encodes CASSYFLPTDTQYF.

On this clonotype itself: A much larger clone lies a single base off, so this may be a read error. CDR3 sequence (DNA): TGCAGTACCACTTCGTTAACTAGCGGGTACAATGAGCAGTTCTTC. This encodes CSTTSLTSGYNEQFF. The gene calls are TRBV20-1 and TRBJ2-1; TRBD2 agrees at 9 bases. Germline V gene data show CDR1 as DFQATT and CDR2 as SNEGSKA (reference sequence). V trimming: 8 bases; J trimming: 4 bases; junction bases outside the gene matches: 12. This CDR3 is built from 15 residues.

This clonotype came up many times. The gene calls are TRBV7-2 and TRBJ2-3; maybe TRBD2 (5 bases). The germline V gene has CDR1 SGHTA and CDR2 FQGNSA. With 4 bases removed from V and 5 bases from J, the gap between germline ends came to 19 bases. This CDR3 is 16 amino acids long. CDR3 DNA: TGTGCCAGCAGCTCGCTTCGGAGGAGTAGCGTAGATACGCAGTATTTT. The encoded protein is CASSSLRRSSVDTQYF.

This clonotype was counted many times. The rearrangement uses TRBV7-2 and TRBJ2-5; D may be TRBD1 or TRBD2 (5 bases each). V lost 5 bases and J 5 bases, leaving 18 bases between the germline ends. CDR1 and CDR2 (germline): SGHTA, FQGNSA. The CDR3 loop spans 15 amino acids. CDR3 bases: TGTGCCAGCAGCCTCAGCCGGGACCTCCCGGAGACCCAGTACTTC. Amino acids: CASSLSRDLPETQYF.

This clonotype was counted at least ten times. The chain is built from TRBV5-1 and TRBJ2-7; 10 bases are shared with TRBD1. Losses at the gene ends were 2 bases for V and 5 bases for J; bases not matched to a gene: 4. CDR3 length equals 14 residues. The germline gives CDR1 SGHRS, CDR2 YFSETQ. CDR3 sequence reads: CASSFRDRGHEQYF. CDR3 coding DNA: TGCGCCAGCAGCTTTCGAGACAGGGGGCACGAGCAGTACTTC.

This clonotype showed up many times. The chain employs TRBV6-2 or TRBV6-3 and TRBJ2-1, with a tentative D call TRBD2 (6 bases). Deletions cut 1 base from V and 4 bases from J, with 14 bases between. This CDR3 is built from 16 residues. Germline values: CDR1 MNHEY, CDR2 SVGEGT. The chain's CDR3 is CASSYLGGGGYNEQFF. Here the CDR3 DNA reads TGTGCCAGCAGTTACTTGGGCGGAGGAGGGTACAATGAGCAGTTCTTC.

This clonotype appeared many times. The chain employs TRBV14 and TRBJ2-3; TRBD2 might be the D (5 bases). CDR1 is SGHDN, CDR2 FVKESK, per germline. This CDR3 has 15 residues. Between the trimmed V and J ends, which lost 3 bases and 0 bases, there was a span of 10 bases. DNA for the CDR3: TGTGCCAGCAGCCAGCGACGGAGGAGCACAGATACGCAGTATTTT. Amino acid sequence: CASSQRRRSTDTQYF.

Many counts were recorded for this clonotype. V gene TRBV6-5 combines with J gene TRBJ2-7; 7 nucleotides match TRBD1. Per the germline V gene, CDR1 is MNHEY and CDR2 is SVGAGI. The CDR3 covers 13 residues. The V gene end was trimmed by 7 bases and the J gene end by 0 bases; junction bases not matched to a gene: 3. CDR3 amino acids: CASITGASYEQYF. CDR3 DNA sequence: TGTGCCAGCATTACAGGGGCCTCCTACGAGCAGTACTTC.

This clonotype has ten or more counts. The chain carries TRBV7-9 and TRBJ2-1; no firm D call. Trimming pared 3 bases from V and 7 bases from J, leaving 7 bases between. The CDR3 covers 12 residues. CDR1 is SEHNR, CDR2 FQNEAQ, per germline (reference sequence). CDR3 sequence reads: CASSFLGNEQFF. CDR3 DNA sequence: TGTGCCAGCAGCTTTTTGGGGAATGAGCAGTTCTTC.

This clonotype occurred many times. The chain joins TRBV6-2 or TRBV6-3 to TRBJ2-1; D is unclear. The CDR3 has 12 residues. Per germline, CDR1 MNHEY and CDR2 SVGEGT. The V end lost 9 bases, the J end lost 4 bases, and 10 bases lay between the germline ends. The CDR3 DNA sequence: TGTGCCAGTAGATTAGCTTACAATGAGCAGTTCTTC. Amino acid sequence: CASRLAYNEQFF.

V gene TRBV5-1 combines with J gene TRBJ2-3; 8 positions match TRBD1. V was pared by 3 bases and J by 0 bases, with 9 bases of the junction left unmatched. Germline lookup yields CDR1 SGHRS and CDR2 YFSETQ. The CDR3 runs to 17 residues. CDR3 sequence (DNA): TGCGCCAGCAGCTCTAGCGACAGGGGATGGAGCACAGATACGCAGTATTTT. It translates to CASSSSDRGWSTDTQYF.

Turning to this clonotype: A read error may explain this, as a much larger clone is one base away. The V and J genes are TRBV5-1 and TRBJ2-7; no clear D. With 4 bases removed from V and 2 bases from J, the gap between germline ends came to 7 bases. Germline V gene data show CDR1 as SGHRS and CDR2 as YFSETQ. There are 12 residues in the CDR3. This CDR3 is CASSQTAYEQYF. As DNA, the CDR3 is TGCGCCAGCAGCCAGACCGCCTACGAGCAGTACTTC.

This clonotype has more than one count but fewer than ten. This chain links TRBV4-2 with TRBJ2-5; TRBD2 matches at 11 bases. The ends lost 1 base at V and 0 bases at J; junction bases unmatched: 7. The CDR3 loop spans 18 amino acids. Germline V gene data show CDR1 as LGHNA and CDR2 as YNFKEQ. The CDR3 sequence: CASSQGVLGLADQETQYF. As DNA, the CDR3 is TGTGCCAGCAGCCAAGGCGTTCTGGGACTAGCGGACCAAGAGACCCAGTACTTC.

This chain uses TRBV5-2 with TRBJ2-2; TRBD1, as called in the table, went unchecked against the DNA. TRBV5-2 is recorded as a pseudogene. This CDR3 comprises 16 residues. The CDR3 DNA reads as TGTGCCAGCAACCGAGGGGGGACAGGGGGCCCCGGGGAGCTGTTTTTT. Translating it yields CASNRGGTGGPGELFF.

This clonotype was seen repeatedly, ten times or more. This chain links TRBV7-9 with TRBJ2-3; no clear D gene. With 1 base removed from V and 11 bases from J, the gap between germline ends came to 10 bases. CDR3 length equals 12 residues. CDR1 and CDR2 (germline): SEHNR, FQNEAQ (reference sequence). The CDR3: CASSLVPSQQYF. The CDR3 DNA reads as TGTGCCAGCAGCTTAGTGCCTAGTCAGCAGTATTTT.

This clonotype showed up many times. The chain has TRBV20-1 and TRBJ2-7; TRBD2 aligns across 8 bases. Germline CDR1 is DFQATT and CDR2 is SNEGSKA (reference sequence). The CDR3 is made up of 14 amino acids. Germline trimming cut 1 base from V and 6 bases from J; bases unmatched to any gene: 8. The chain's CDR3 is CSARVGTRFGEQYF. The CDR3 DNA reads TGCAGTGCTAGAGTCGGGACTAGATTCGGCGAGCAGTACTTC.

This clonotype has a count of ten or more. The V and J genes are TRBV2 and TRBJ2-1; D tentatively reads TRBD1 or TRBD2 (5 bases each). The germline CDR1 and CDR2 sequences are SNHLY and FYNNEI. The CDR3 runs 13 residues. V dropped 6 bases and J dropped 6 bases, with 12 bases sitting between them. CDR3 nucleotides: TGTGCCAGCAGCGGGACGGTCCGCAATGAGCAGTTCTTC. It translates to CASSGTVRNEQFF.

This clonotype was observed at least ten times. V usage is TRBV7-4 and J usage is TRBJ2-7; no clear D gene. There are 13 residues in the CDR3. The germline CDR1 and CDR2 sequences are SGHVT and SQSDAQ. Trimming left V 5 bases short and J 3 bases short, with 11 bases between. CDR3 residues: CASSNRVHYEQYF. The CDR3 region has the DNA TGTGCCAGCAGCAACCGGGTTCACTACGAGCAGTACTTC.

This clonotype was picked up many times. The chain is built from TRBV20-1 and TRBJ2-7; TRBD2 aligns across 8 bases. The CDR3 contains 16 residues. Trimming removed 0 bases from V and 1 base from J; junction bases left unmatched: 8. The germline V gene has CDR1 DFQATT and CDR2 SNEGSKA (reference sequence). In nucleotides, the CDR3 is TGCAGTGCTAGAGATAGGAGTACTAGCGGATCCTACGAGCAGTACTTC. It is translated as CSARDRSTSGSYEQYF.